The next 28 T cell receptor beta chains were all read from a single sample in a study of shared clonotypes between healthy human individuals. Sequenced by immunoSEQ multiplex PCR; TCRdb stores in-frame clones only, minus some. The profile shows 90,000 to 120,000 clones, 68% of them singletons. Sequencing was performed on memory CD8+ T cells sorted from blood. Subset noted: CD45RO+ cells pooled with CCR7-negative TemRA cells. These receptor sequences come from a woman aged 30 to 39 in good health.

The table lists this clone with many counts. The chain carries TRBV9 and TRBJ2-7, with 9 bases lining up with TRBD2. Unmatched junction bases numbered 7, after V lost 4 bases and J lost 5 bases. This CDR3 has 14 residues. Germline V gene data show CDR1 as SGDLS and CDR2 as YYNGEE. CDR3 coding DNA: TGTGCCAGCAGCTCCAGCGGGAGGCTCGACGAGCAGTACTTC. Translated: CASSSSGRLDEQYF.

The rearrangement uses TRBV28 and TRBJ1-1, with 10 bases that match TRBD1. The CDR3 totals 19 residues. The V gene end was trimmed by 5 bases and the J gene end by 4 bases; junction bases not matched to a gene: 19. Per the germline V gene, CDR1 is MDHEN and CDR2 is SYDVKM. CDR3 sequence (DNA): TGTGCCAGCAGTACACACCGCCCCGACAGGGGGCGGCCGGTCACTGAAGCTTTCTTT. Translating it yields CASSTHRPDRGRPVTEAFF.

The V and J genes are TRBV7-9 and TRBJ2-7, with TRBD2 identical over 7 bases. This CDR3 comprises 14 residues. The V segment lost 5 bases and the J segment 6 bases; nucleotides outside the gene matches: 10. In germline, CDR1 is SEHNR, CDR2 FQNEAQ (reference sequence). The CDR3: CASSKESGGSEQYF. The CDR3 DNA sequence: TGTGCCAGCAGCAAGGAATCGGGAGGATCCGAGCAGTACTTC. Full variable domain (rest looked up from reference TRBV7-9 and TRBJ2-7): DTGVSQNPRHKITKRGQNVTFRCDPISEHNRLYWYRQTLGQGPEFLTYFQNEAQLEKSRLLSDRFSAERPKGSFSTLEIQRTEQGDSAMYLCASSKESGGSEQYFGPGTRLTVT.

In its sample, this clone was seen a few times. The chain carries TRBV6-5 and TRBJ1-5, with D perhaps matching TRBD1 (6 bases). V lost 3 bases and J 7 bases, leaving 13 bases between the germline ends. Germline V lookup: CDR1 MNHEY, CDR2 SVGAGI. The CDR3 covers 14 residues. CDR3 residues: CASSYMGGRQPQHF. CDR3 nucleotide sequence: TGTGCCAGCAGTTATATGGGGGGCAGGCAGCCCCAGCATTTT.

V gene TRBV27 combines with J gene TRBJ2-2; D is undetermined. The CDR3 loop spans 11 amino acids. CDR1 is MNHEY, CDR2 SMNVEV, per germline (reference sequence). Trimming removed 8 bases at V and 6 bases at J, with 7 bases between. The CDR3 is CASAWAGELFF. The CDR3 coding sequence is TGTGCCAGCGCTTGGGCCGGGGAGCTGTTTTTT.

This chain uses TRBV2 with TRBJ2-1; D remains ambiguous. The CDR3 loop spans 13 amino acids. Germline loops: CDR1 SNHLY, CDR2 FYNNEI. Trimming left V 4 bases short and J 3 bases short, with 7 bases between. The CDR3 region has the DNA TGTGCCAGCAGTGGCACCCGCTACAATGAGCAGTTCTTC. This codes for CASSGTRYNEQFF.

This clone was seen only a few times. The same CDR3 is also encoded by other DNA sequences in this sample. The genes are TRBV2 and TRBJ2-4; 8 nucleotides align to TRBD2. J gave up 0 bases and V 1 base, and 2 bases lay outside the gene matches. Germline V gene lookup returns CDR1 SNHLY and CDR2 FYNNEI. This CDR3 has 16 residues. This CDR3 reads CASSEGLAGAKNIQYF. CDR3 DNA: TGTGCCAGCAGTGAAGGTCTAGCGGGAGCCAAAAACATTCAGTACTTC.

The chain is built from TRBV28 and TRBJ1-4; D gene unclear. V was pared by 3 bases and J by 8 bases, with 16 bases between. Germline CDR1 and CDR2: MDHEN and SYDVKM. There are 15 residues in the CDR3. CDR3 protein: CASSFPAWSREKLFF. In nucleotides, the CDR3 is TGTGCCAGCAGTTTCCCCGCCTGGAGTAGGGAAAAACTGTTTTTT. The full variable domain, completed using reference TRBV28 and TRBJ1-4, is DVKVTQSSRYLVKRTGEKVFLECVQDMDHENMFWYRQDPGLGLRLIYFSYDVKMKEKGDIPEGYSVSREKKERFSLILESASTNQTSMYLCASSFPAWSREKLFFGSGTQLSVL.

The chain couples TRBV19 to TRBJ2-5; the match to TRBD2 covers 7 bases. The CDR3 totals 17 residues. Germline V gives CDR1 LNHDA, CDR2 SQIVND (reference sequence). J gave up 1 base and V 5 bases, and 13 bases lay outside the gene matches. CDR3 DNA: TGTGCCAGTAGTCTAGCAACTAGCGAGACTTCCCAAGAGACCCAGTACTTC. It translates to CASSLATSETSQETQYF.

The chain carries TRBV6-1 and TRBJ2-3; D is uncertain. V shed 0 bases and J shed 4 bases, with 14 bases lying between them. Per the germline V gene, CDR1 is MNHNS and CDR2 is SASEGT. The CDR3 covers 16 residues. The CDR3 loop is CASSEALRPAPDTQYF. CDR3 nucleotide sequence: TGTGCCAGCAGTGAAGCGCTTCGGCCGGCCCCAGATACGCAGTATTTT.

This clone was picked up a small number of times. The chain couples TRBV28 to TRBJ2-2; D not resolved. The CDR3 contains 15 residues. Trimming removed 2 bases at V and 2 bases at J, with 9 bases between. Germline V lookup: CDR1 MDHEN, CDR2 SYDVKM. CDR3 coding DNA: TGTGCCAGCAGTTTAGCGCGGACCAACACCGGGGAGCTGTTTTTT. Translation gives CASSLARTNTGELFF.

This clone was counted between two and nine times. The chain has TRBV7-6 and TRBJ2-1; 8 bases are shared with TRBD2. This CDR3 contains 16 residues. Germline V gene lookup returns CDR1 SGHVS and CDR2 FNYEAQ. V lost 1 base and J lost 4; bases outside the gene matches: 6. CDR3 nucleotides: TGTGCCAGCAGCTTAGAGGACGCGGGAGGTTACAATGAGCAGTTCTTC. It encodes CASSLEDAGGYNEQFF.

V gene TRBV19 combines with J gene TRBJ2-4, with TRBD2 matching 9 bases. With V trimmed by 5 bases and J by 5 bases, 7 bases remained unmatched. The germline gives CDR1 LNHDA, CDR2 SQIVND (reference sequence). The CDR3 sequence is 15 residues long. Here the CDR3 DNA reads TGTGCCAGTAGTCTTCAAGCGGGAGGTGAAAACATTCAGTACTTC. This sequence encodes CASSLQAGGENIQYF.

The chain links TRBV7-7 to TRBJ2-1; 13 nucleotides agree with TRBD2. The CDR3 contains 15 residues. The germline V gene has CDR1 SSHAT and CDR2 FNYEAQ (reference sequence). V lost 1 base, J lost 6 bases, and 0 bases stayed unmatched. The CDR3: CASSLGLAGGNEQFF. The CDR3 DNA follows: TGTGCCAGCAGCTTAGGACTAGCGGGAGGCAATGAGCAGTTCTTC.

This clone showed up just a few times. The chain couples TRBV7-9 to TRBJ2-1; tentative D call: TRBD1 (5 bases). V was pared by 5 bases and J by 2 bases, with 16 bases between. Germline CDR1 SEHNR, CDR2 FQNEAQ (reference sequence). The CDR3 loop spans 16 amino acids. The CDR3 region has the DNA TGTGCCAGCAGCCTCGACGGACATTCTGCCTACAATGAGCAGTTCTTC. Encoded protein: CASSLDGHSAYNEQFF.

The table lists this clone with a few counts. This sequence joins TRBV13 and TRBJ1-1; D remains ambiguous. The CDR3 length is 12 residues. Deletions cut 5 bases from V and 1 base from J, with 5 bases between. Per germline, CDR1 PRHDT and CDR2 FYEKMQ (reference sequence). CDR3 in amino acids: CASSPPNTEAFF. The CDR3 region has the DNA TGTGCCAGCAGCCCTCCGAACACTGAAGCTTTCTTT.

The V gene is TRBV19, the J gene TRBJ1-1, with D uncertain. CDR1 is LNHDA and CDR2 is SQIVND in the germline V gene (reference sequence). The V end lost 5 bases, the J end lost 3 bases, and 13 bases lay between the germline ends. The CDR3 has 14 residues. The CDR3 nucleotides read TGTGCCAGTAGTTCCAGGACTGGGGACACTGAAGCTTTCTTT. This translates into CASSSRTGDTEAFF.

The chain combines TRBV9 with TRBJ2-3, with TRBD2 matching over 10 bases. V lost 4 bases and J lost 0; bases outside the gene matches: 2. The CDR3 is made up of 15 amino acids. Germline CDR1 and CDR2: SGDLS and YYNGEE. The chain's CDR3 is CASSQTSGSTDTQYF. DNA for the CDR3: TGTGCCAGCAGCCAGACTAGCGGGAGCACAGATACGCAGTATTTT.

The rearrangement uses TRBV6-5 and TRBJ2-7, with 12 bases fitting TRBD1. The V gene's germline CDR1 is MNHEY and CDR2 SVGAGI. Trimming removed 2 bases from V and 2 bases from J; junction bases left unmatched: 1. This CDR3 is 15 amino acids long. DNA for the CDR3: TGTGCCAGCAGTTACGGGACAGGGGGCCCCTACGAGCAGTACTTC. It yields the protein CASSYGTGGPYEQYF.

J is TRBJ2-3 and V is TRBV5-4; 7 bases are shared with TRBD1. CDR3 length: 15 amino acids. The germline V gene has CDR1 SGHNT and CDR2 YYREEE (reference sequence). Trimming took 4 bases from V and 0 from J; bases not matched to a gene: 5. Written as DNA, the CDR3 is TGTGCCAGCAGCCTAGGGGGCGGGAGCACAGATACGCAGTATTTT. Translated, it gives CASSLGGGSTDTQYF.

The chain uses TRBV29-1 and TRBJ2-1; 13 positions agree with TRBD2. The CDR3 runs to 15 residues. Germline CDR1 reads SQVTM; CDR2 reads ANQGSEA. The junction had 6 bases not matched to a gene; V was cut back by 3 bases and J by 7 bases. CDR3 in DNA: TGCAGCGTTGATCGGAGGACTAGCGGGAGTAATGAGCAGTTCTTC. Its protein product is CSVDRRTSGSNEQFF.

This clone is categorized as medium-sized (0.01 to 0.1%). This chain links TRBV27 with TRBJ1-1; unclear D gene. The V and J ends lost 3 bases and 4 bases respectively, with 21 bases between them. Germline values: CDR1 MNHEY, CDR2 SMNVEV (reference sequence). This CDR3 contains 17 residues. In nucleotides, the CDR3 is TGTGCCAGCAGTTTGACTCACCGGGCTCCCCTAGGCACTGAAGCTTTCTTT. It is translated as CASSLTHRAPLGTEAFF.

This clone was seen a handful of times. The CDR3 protein is CASNQQLSYEQYF. The CDR3 DNA reads as TGTGCCAGCAATCAACAGCTCTCCTACGAGCAGTACTTC. V usage is TRBV5-8 and J usage is TRBJ2-7; the D is unclear. This CDR3 has 13 residues. Per the germline V gene, CDR1 is SGHTS and CDR2 is YDEGEE. Trimming shortened V by 6 bases and J by 0 bases, and 10 bases separated the two germline ends.

This rearrangement joins TRBV4-2 to TRBJ2-5; TRBD2 matches at 10 bases. The CDR3 spans 15 residues. With 0 bases clipped from V and 11 bases from J, the junction kept 9 bases outside the gene matches. The V gene's germline CDR1 is LGHNA and CDR2 YNFKEQ. CDR3 sequence: CASSQDHGTSDEQYF. The CDR3 bases are TGTGCCAGCAGCCAAGATCACGGGACTAGCGATGAGCAGTACTTC.

Of note for this clone: This same CDR3 is encoded by further DNA sequences in the sample. The V call is TRBV28, the J call TRBJ2-7; 8 bases fit TRBD2. Germline V gives CDR1 MDHEN, CDR2 SYDVKM. This CDR3 comprises 15 residues. V lost 8 bases, J lost 3 bases, and 12 bases stayed unmatched. In DNA form, the CDR3 reads TGTGCCAGCTCGCTCCGTACTAGCGGCCTCTACGAGCAGTACTTC. Translating it yields CASSLRTSGLYEQYF.

J is TRBJ2-6 and V is TRBV25-1, with 7 nucleotides matching TRBD2. The V segment lost 4 bases and the J segment 6 bases; nucleotides outside the gene matches: 6. The germline gives CDR1 MGHDK, CDR2 SYGVNS. This CDR3 comprises 15 residues. The CDR3 nucleotides read TGTGCCAGCAGTGCGGGGGGAACTGAGGCCAACGTCCTGACTTTC. It specifies CASSAGGTEANVLTF.

The genes are TRBV4-1 and TRBJ2-3; 8 bases match TRBD2. CDR1 is MGHRA, CDR2 YSYEKL, per germline. This CDR3 has 17 amino acids. The ends lost 1 base at V and 4 bases at J; junction bases unmatched: 10. Here the CDR3 DNA reads TGCGCCAGCAGCCAAGGAAGACCACTAGCGGCCCCAGATACGCAGTATTTT. Translated: CASSQGRPLAAPDTQYF.

V is TRBV4-1 and J is TRBJ2-5; D is undetermined. The DNA end is a closer match to TRBJ2-7, so the J assignment may be wrong. Germline V lookup: CDR1 MGHRA, CDR2 YSYEKL. The length of the CDR3 is 13 residues. CDR3 nucleotides: TGCGCCAGCAGCCCGGACCGACCCTACGAGCAGTACTTC. Its translation: CASSPDRPYEQYF.